A single sample gave rise to the 8 T cell receptor beta chains below, sequenced in a study of T cell repertoires in cytomegalovirus infection (dated by TCRdb to about 2019). The treatment or condition label, as the study defines it: in vitro stimulation with specific CMV peptide epitopes to enrich CMV-specific T cells. These receptors are not linked to any known antigen. Instrument used: Illumina HiSeq 1500. In-frame beta chains were kept once TCRdb had trimmed the public reads at Q25 with fastp and called clones with MiXCR. Rows with one shared CDR3 protein collapse into an entry with the most common genes and DNA. The sample includes some 500,000 distinct CDR3 sequences, with almost 40% observed a single time. Together, the top ten hold over 45% of the sample. This specimen consisted of cultured PBMCs, obtained from culture after CMV antigen stimulation. These receptors were obtained from a human donor in good health (CMV status not recorded). Some clones in this sample may be carry-over from other donors' samples.

The chain joins TRBV5-6 to TRBJ1-1, with D maybe TRBD1 (5 bases). The length of the CDR3 is 15 residues. The V gene's germline CDR1 is SGHDT and CDR2 YYEEEE. V was pared by 2 bases and J by 5 bases, with 16 bases between. The CDR3: CASSFAREGSTEAFF. CDR3 nucleotides: TGTGCCAGCAGCTTTGCTCGTGAGGGGTCGACTGAAGCTTTCTTT.

This clonotype occurred a few times. The chain uses TRBV7-9 and TRBJ2-5; D unresolved. CDR1 is SEHNR and CDR2 is FQNEAQ in the germline V gene (reference sequence). V was cut by 5 bases and J by 2 bases, with 12 bases left in between. The CDR3 sequence is 14 residues long. The chain's CDR3 is CASSPGERQETQYF. The DNA for the CDR3 is TGTGCCAGCAGCCCCGGCGAGAGACAAGAGACCCAGTACTTC.

Only a few counts were recorded for this clonotype. CDR3 sequence: CASSDGQTFSNQPQHF. The CDR3 nucleotides are TGTGCCAGTAGCGACGGACAGACTTTTAGCAATCAGCCCCAGCATTTT. The V and J genes are TRBV19 and TRBJ1-5, with a tentative D call TRBD1 (6 bases). Germline CDR1 is LNHDA and CDR2 is SQIVND (reference sequence). Trimming shortened V by 6 bases and J by 0 bases, and 15 bases separated the two germline ends. The CDR3 loop spans 16 amino acids.

V and J are TRBV11-1 and TRBJ2-5, with no clear D. Trimming cost V 1 base and J 5 bases, with 14 bases left between them. Germline CDR1 SGHAT, CDR2 FQDESV (reference sequence). The CDR3 length is 15 residues. The CDR3 DNA follows: TGTGCCAGCAGCTTAGGTTTTGAGGCCTTGGAGACCCAGTACTTC. The encoded protein is CASSLGFEALETQYF.

This clonotype was recorded at least ten times. The V call is TRBV7-8, the J call TRBJ1-6; TRBD1 is a possible D gene (5 bases). Trimming left V 8 bases short and J 8 bases short, with 16 bases between. The CDR3 length is 14 residues. Germline CDR1 SGHVS, CDR2 FQNEAQ. The CDR3 region has the DNA TGTGCCAGCTCCAATTCATGGGGGGATTCACCCCTCCACTTT. Protein product: CASSNSWGDSPLHF.

This clonotype was counted ten times or more. The J gene is TRBJ1-1, the V gene TRBV7-2; D remains ambiguous. Germline V gene data show CDR1 as SGHTA and CDR2 as FQGNSA. Trimming cost V 1 base and J 2 bases, with 5 bases left between them. The CDR3 runs 13 residues. The CDR3 region has the DNA TGTGCCAGCAGCTTAGTCATAAACACTGAAGCTTTCTTT. Residues: CASSLVINTEAFF.

The chain combines TRBV19 with TRBJ2-2; no clear D gene. The V end lost 7 bases, the J end lost 5 bases, and 14 bases lay between the germline ends. This CDR3 spans 14 amino acids. Germline loops: CDR1 LNHDA, CDR2 SQIVND (reference sequence). As DNA, the CDR3 is TGTGCCAGTACGTTAAGAGGTGGGACCGGGGAGCTGTTTTTT. It specifies CASTLRGGTGELFF.

The rearrangement links TRBV19 to TRBJ2-5; 7 nucleotides agree with TRBD1. Trimming removed 6 bases from V and 4 bases from J; junction bases left unmatched: 11. The germline V gene has CDR1 LNHDA and CDR2 SQIVND (reference sequence). The CDR3 has 15 amino acids. The CDR3 reads CASSPRQGTGETQYF. DNA of the CDR3: TGTGCCAGTAGCCCACGACAGGGAACTGGAGAGACCCAGTACTTC.